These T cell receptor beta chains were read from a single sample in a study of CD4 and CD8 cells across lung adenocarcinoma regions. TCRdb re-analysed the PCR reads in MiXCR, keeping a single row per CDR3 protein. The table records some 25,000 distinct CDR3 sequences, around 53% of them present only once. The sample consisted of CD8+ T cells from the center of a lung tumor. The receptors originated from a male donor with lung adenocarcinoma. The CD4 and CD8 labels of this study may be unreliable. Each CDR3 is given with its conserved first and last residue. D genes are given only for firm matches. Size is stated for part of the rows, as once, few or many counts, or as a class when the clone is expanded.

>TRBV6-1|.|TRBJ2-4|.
CAGLGRGAKDTQYF
TGTGCCGGCTTGGGGCGGGGAGCCAAAGATACTCAGTACTTC
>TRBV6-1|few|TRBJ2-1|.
CASRSGQSSYNEQFF
TGTGCCAGCAGGTCTGGACAGAGCTCCTACAATGAGCAGTTCTTC
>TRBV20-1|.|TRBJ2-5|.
CSAMASGLQETQYF
TGCAGTGCTATGGCCTCTGGCCTACAAGAGACCCAGTACTTC
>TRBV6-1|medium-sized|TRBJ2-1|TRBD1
CASSDRVTHEQFF
TGTGCCAGCAGCGACAGGGTTACCCATGAGCAGTTCTTC
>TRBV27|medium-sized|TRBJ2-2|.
CASRRDLNTGELFF
TGTGCCAGCAGACGGGACTTAAACACCGGGGAGCTGTTTTTT
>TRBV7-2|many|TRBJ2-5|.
CASSSQETQYF
TGTGCCAGCAGCTCCCAAGAGACCCAGTACTTC
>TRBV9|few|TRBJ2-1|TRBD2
CTSSVGVSGRTNEQFF
TGTACCAGCAGCGTAGGGGTTAGCGGGAGGACTAATGAGCAGTTCTTC
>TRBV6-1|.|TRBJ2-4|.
CASRTGGEGDNEQYF
TGTGCCAGCAGAACCGGAGGGGAAGGGGACAATGAGCAGTACTTC
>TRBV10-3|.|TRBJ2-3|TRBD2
CGAGGGGRGRETQYF
TGTGGCGCGGGGGGCGGGGGCCGAGGTCGAGAGACCCAGTATTTT
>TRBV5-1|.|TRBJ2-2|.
CASSLLASGELFF
TGCGCCAGCAGCTTACTAGCATCCGGGGAGCTGTTTTTT
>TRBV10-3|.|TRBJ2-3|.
CAIGDRHSKNTQYF
TGTGCCATCGGGGATAGGCACAGCAAAAATACGCAGTATTTC
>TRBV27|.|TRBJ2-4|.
CASRALGATDTQYF
TGTGCCAGCAGGGCGCTAGGGGCCACAGACACGCAGTACTTT
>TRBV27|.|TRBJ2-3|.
CASSFFITDTQYF
TGTGCCAGCAGTTTCTTTATCACAGATACGCAGTATTTT
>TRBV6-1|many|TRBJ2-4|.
CASSRSGSFLNIQYF
TGTGCCAGCAGCCGGTCGGGGAGTTTTCTAAACATTCAGTACTTC
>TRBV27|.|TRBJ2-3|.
CASSLGRQAKDTQYF
TGTGCCAGCAGTTTAGGGCGACAAGCCAAAGATACGCAGTATTTT
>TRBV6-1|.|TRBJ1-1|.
CASSENSLNTEAFF
TGTGCCAGCAGTGAAAACAGTTTGAACACTGAAGCTTTCTTT
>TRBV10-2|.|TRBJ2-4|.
CAGSMWCAKEIQYF
TGCGCGGGCAGCATGTGGTGTGCCAAAGAGATCCAGTACTTC
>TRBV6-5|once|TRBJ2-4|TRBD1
CASRCRGSGQRATNTQYF
TGTGCCAGCCGTTGCAGGGGGTCGGGGCAGCGAGCCACAAACACGCAGTACTTC
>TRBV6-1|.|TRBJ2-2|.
CASRMAENTGELFF
TGTGCCAGCAGAATGGCCGAGAACACCGGGGAGCTGTTTTTT
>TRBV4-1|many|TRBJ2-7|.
CASSPDLIISHEQYF
TGCGCCAGCAGCCCCGACCTAATCATAAGCCACGAGCAGTACTTC
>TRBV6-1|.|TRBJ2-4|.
CASSATCPAENIQYF
TGTGCCAGCAGCGCGACGTGCCCGGCCGAAAACATTCAGTACTTC
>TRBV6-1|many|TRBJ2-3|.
CASEARPRGTDTQYF
TGTGCCAGCGAGGCCCGTCCGCGGGGCACAGATACGCAGTATTTT
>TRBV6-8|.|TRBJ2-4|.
CASSVAGLGAENTQYF
TGTGCGAGCAGCGTCGCGGGGCTGGGGGCCGAAAACACGCAGTATTTC
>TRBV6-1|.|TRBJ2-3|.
CASSELGGGDQETQYF
TGTGCCAGTAGTGAGCTCGGGGGCGGGGACCAGGAGACCCAGTATTTT
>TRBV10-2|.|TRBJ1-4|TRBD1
CASSESEGAWEKLFF
TGCGCCAGCAGTGAGTCGGAGGGGGCTTGGGAAAAACTGTTTTTT
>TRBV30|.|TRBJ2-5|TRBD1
CAWSRTGGVGTQYF
TGTGCCTGGAGTCGGACAGGGGGCGTAGGGACCCAGTACTTC
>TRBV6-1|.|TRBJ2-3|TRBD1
CASRGGGGQDTQYF
TGTGCGAGCAGAGGGGGCGGAGGCCAAGATACGCAGTATTTC
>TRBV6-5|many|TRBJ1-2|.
CASKDSRRNYGYTF
TGTGCCAGCAAAGACTCCAGGAGAAACTATGGCTACACCTTC
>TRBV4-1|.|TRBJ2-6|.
CASSQEIKTPGANVLTF
TGCGCCAGCAGCCAAGAGATTAAGACTCCCGGGGCCAACGTCCTGACTTTC